This TCR beta chain was sequenced during a study of blood T cells in healthy people across ages. This clonotype has only a few counts. Its target is unknown. Trimming took 0 bases from V and 7 from J, leaving 13 bases between them. The CDR3 runs to 14 residues. Germline CDR1 SGHRS, CDR2 YFSETQ. It was with a sample-barcoded 5' primer and a J-beta primer mix that a second PCR of roughly 6 to 12 cycles was run. Each cDNA molecule received a tag from a template-switch adaptor that had 12 random nucleotides. In TCRdb, the 5' RACE reads were re-called with MiXCR into one record per CDR3 protein. The table lists about 570,000 distinct CDR3 sequences, roughly a quarter of them singletons, with over 3.5% in the top ten. Isolation yielded PBMCs, at least 7 million per sample, in every case. Regarding the study as a whole: Per-million-T-cell TCR beta diversity fell roughly linearly with age.

This same sample was also taken into another study, of T cells of mothers and their children. That source adds: Versus unrelated pairs, overlap was slightly higher in related mother-child pairs, without reaching significance.

This receptor was identified in a boy aged 2 to 9 in good health. The source material was blood. The V gene is TRBV5-1, the J gene TRBJ2-5, with D maybe TRBD1 (5 bases). The CDR3 loop reads CASSLGRAPGTQYF. CDR3 sequence (DNA): TGCGCCAGCAGCTTGGGCAGGGCCCCAGGGACCCAGTACTTC.